This is a list of T cell receptor beta chains from one sample in a study of OX40 agonist ivuxolimab in advanced cancers. Generated by immunoSEQ multiplex PCR, the TCRdb table keeps only in-frame clones and is missing some. The sample holds about 94,000 clones, more than 85% seen once. The material was CD4+ or CD8+ T cells sorted from blood, obtained in a trial of the OX40 agonist ivuxolimab. These receptors originate from an adult with an advanced solid tumor such as melanoma, head and neck, liver or kidney cancer. The CDR3 runs from the conserved cysteine through the conserved F or W. D genes are given only for firm matches. Size is omitted from some rows. Given values are once, few, many or a class for expanded clones.

clone_size	v_call	j_call	d_call	cdr3_aa
-	TRBV7-9	TRBJ2-1	-	CASSSADSLNEQFF
-	TRBV10-2	TRBJ2-3	-	CASTEASRGSDTQYF
-	TRBV27	TRBJ2-5	-	CASSLGGRGETQYF
-	TRBV27	TRBJ2-7	TRBD1	CASSSRQGDYEQYF
-	TRBV6-6	TRBJ1-5	-	CASSYGPVGAQAPQHF
-	TRBV7-3	TRBJ2-1	-	CASSINNEQFF
-	TRBV6-5	TRBJ1-2	-	CASSYPSRDYGYTF
-	TRBV5-1	TRBJ2-7	-	CASSLSSTVEQYF
few	TRBV6-6	TRBJ1-1	-	CASSYSGGGTEAFF
-	TRBV10-3	TRBJ2-1	TRBD2	CAISAYRPGLAGGSSYNEQFF
once	TRBV19	TRBJ1-4	TRBD1	CASSIDRSDRVDEKLFF
-	TRBV15	TRBJ2-3	-	CATSTDRTDTQYF
once	TRBV6-5	TRBJ2-7	-	CASSWGDEQYF
-	TRBV19	TRBJ1-1	-	CASSFYGNTEAFF
-	TRBV27	TRBJ2-7	TRBD1	CASSLSSRPGQAPYEQYF
-	TRBV5-4	TRBJ1-2	TRBD1	CASSLDGGGGYGYTF
once	TRBV6-8	TRBJ1-3	TRBD1	CASSAGTGGNTIYF
-	TRBV4-1	TRBJ2-1	-	CASSPGQGGGSYNEQFF
-	TRBV21-1	TRBJ1-5	-	CASSKGRTGMDSNQPQHF
-	TRBV13	TRBJ2-7	-	CASSLGRSYEQYF
-	TRBV19	TRBJ2-7	TRBD1	CASSLGQGDEQYF
-	TRBV27	TRBJ2-1	TRBD1	CASSTGTGINNEQFF
-	TRBV27	TRBJ2-7	-	CASRTTLTDRSYEQYF
few	TRBV7-9	TRBJ1-2	-	CASSLSQRNYGYTF
-	TRBV7-8	TRBJ1-1	TRBD1	CASSSRDRGNTEAFF
-	TRBV7-6	TRBJ1-4	TRBD1	CASSLRLTGTGNEKLFF